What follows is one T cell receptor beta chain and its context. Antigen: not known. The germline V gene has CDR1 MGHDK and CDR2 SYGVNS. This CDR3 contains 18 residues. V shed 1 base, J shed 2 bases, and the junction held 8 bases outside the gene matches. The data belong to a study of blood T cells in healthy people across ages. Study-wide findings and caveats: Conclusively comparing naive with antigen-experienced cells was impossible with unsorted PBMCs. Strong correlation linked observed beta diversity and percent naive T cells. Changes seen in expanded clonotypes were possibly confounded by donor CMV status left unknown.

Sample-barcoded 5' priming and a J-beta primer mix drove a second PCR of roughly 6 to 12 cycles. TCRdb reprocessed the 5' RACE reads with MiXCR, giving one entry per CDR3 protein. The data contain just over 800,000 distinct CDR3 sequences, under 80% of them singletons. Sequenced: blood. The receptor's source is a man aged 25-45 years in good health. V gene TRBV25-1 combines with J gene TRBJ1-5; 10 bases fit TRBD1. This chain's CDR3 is CASSEWDRGAKGNQPQHF. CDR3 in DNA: TGTGCCAGCAGTGAATGGGACAGGGGCGCGAAGGGCAATCAGCCCCAGCATTTT.